The TCR beta chain described here comes from a study of shared clonotypes between healthy human individuals. The germline V gene has CDR1 SGDLS and CDR2 YYNGEE. Losses at the gene ends were 4 bases for V and 0 bases for J; bases not matched to a gene: 8. The CDR3 has 16 residues. In regard to this clone: What it recognizes is unknown. Other nucleotide sequences from this sample produce the same CDR3.

The donor population consisted of healthy HIV-negative adults with no recent acute infections or vaccinations. Memory CD4+ cells were the fraction left after CD45RA+ naive selection. Findings and caveats of the study: It was the few donors that limited the genetic and exposure-history diversity represented. Tissues were not sampled, only blood, and their repertoires likely differ.

The data were produced by immunoSEQ multiplex PCR, yet TCRdb's version contains in-frame clones alone and is incomplete. The repertoire holds about a million clones, with 65% to 80% as singletons. Source material: memory CD4+ T cells sorted from blood. As for subset: CD45RA-negative fraction. The source of this sequence is a man aged 18 to 30 in good health. The V call is TRBV9, the J call TRBJ2-3; 7 bases map to TRBD1. In DNA form, the CDR3 reads TGTGCCAGCAGCCCCCGGACAGGCTCTAGCACAGATACGCAGTATTTT. Translated: CASSPRTGSSTDTQYF.